The 12 T cell receptor beta chains below come from one sample, sequenced in a study of cytomegalovirus exposure and HLA in healthy donors. Use of 60 Vbeta and 13 Jbeta primers characterized the PCR. Repertoires were generated with immunoSEQ multiplex PCR, while TCRdb's copy carries only in-frame clones and drops some. The sample holds about 160,000 clones; approximately 78% are singletons and the top ten take 1.9%. Sequenced material: PBMCs. The origin of the receptors is a young woman in good health and CMV-seronegative.

This chain joins TRBV6-6 and TRBJ2-5, with 14 bases fitting TRBD2. The tail of the sequence fits TRBJ2-7 better, so the J call may be wrong. Germline CDR1 MNHNY, CDR2 SVGAGI (reference sequence). CDR3 length: 15 amino acids. CDR3 in DNA: TGTGCCAGCAGTGCCGGGACTAGCGGGAGCCACGAGCAGTACTTC. Protein product: CASSAGTSGSHEQYF.

CDR3 loop: CATSRAPRQGADSNQPQHF. CDR3 nucleotide sequence: TGTGCCACCAGCAGAGCCCCCAGACAGGGGGCGGATAGCAATCAGCCCCAGCATTTT. V and J are TRBV15 and TRBJ1-5; 10 bases agree with TRBD1. The CDR3 is 19 amino acids. Unmatched junction bases numbered 9, after V lost 1 base and J lost 0 bases. Germline V lookup: CDR1 LNHNV, CDR2 YYDKDF (reference sequence).

This chain uses TRBV28 with TRBJ2-1; the D is unclear. The germline V gene has CDR1 MDHEN and CDR2 SYDVKM. V lost 7 bases and J 3 bases, leaving 16 bases between the germline ends. CDR3 length equals 15 residues. CDR3 sequence: CASTATNEVYNEQFF. The CDR3 nucleotides read TGTGCCAGCACCGCTACCAATGAGGTCTACAATGAGCAGTTCTTC.

The chain recombines TRBV11-1 with TRBJ2-5, with TRBD2 identical over 8 bases. Germline V gene data show CDR1 as SGHAT and CDR2 as FQDESV (reference sequence). This CDR3 has 13 amino acids. Trimming removed 5 bases from V and 3 bases from J; junction bases left unmatched: 2. The CDR3 DNA is TGTGCCAGCAGCGTGACTAGCGAAGAGACCCAGTACTTC. This codes for CASSVTSEETQYF.

The table lists this clone with a count of one. CDR3 in amino acids: CASSGRTSGSTDTQYF. Written as DNA, the CDR3 is TGTGCCAGCAGTGGTCGGACTAGCGGGAGCACAGATACGCAGTATTTT. The rearrangement joins TRBV2 to TRBJ2-3, with TRBD2 matching over 11 bases. The CDR3 has 16 residues. The trim removed 4 bases at V and 0 bases at J, leaving 3 bases unmatched. CDR1 is SNHLY and CDR2 is FYNNEI in the germline V gene. The complete variable domain, with remaining parts taken from reference TRBV2 and TRBJ2-3, reads EPEVTQTPSHQVTQMGQEVILRCVPISNHLYFYWYRQILGQKVEFLVSFYNNEISEKSEIFDDQFSVERPDGSNFTLKIRSTKLEDSAMYFCASSGRTSGSTDTQYFGPGTRLTVL.

V is TRBV4-1 and J is TRBJ2-7; tentative D call: TRBD1 (6 bases). Germline assignment: CDR1 MGHRA and CDR2 YSYEKL. The CDR3 is made up of 15 amino acids. V lost 0 bases, J lost 3 bases, and 12 bases lay in between. The CDR3 nucleotides are TGCGCCAGCAGCCAAGATGGGGGCGGAGGCTACGAGCAGTACTTC. It translates to CASSQDGGGGYEQYF.

The chain is built from TRBV28 and TRBJ2-7, with TRBD2 as a possible D gene (7 bases). This CDR3 comprises 17 residues. The V end was cut by 6 bases, the J end by 0 bases, with 21 bases between. Per germline, CDR1 MDHEN and CDR2 SYDVKM. The CDR3: CASRPHFRGGSSYEQYF. The CDR3 DNA reads as TGTGCCAGCAGACCCCATTTCAGGGGAGGGAGCTCCTACGAGCAGTACTTC.

This clone occurred a few times. V and J are TRBV7-9 and TRBJ1-6, with 10 bases lining up with TRBD1. Germline CDR1 reads SEHNR; CDR2 reads FQNEAQ (reference sequence). Trimming cost V 1 base and J 10 bases; bases outside gene matches: 4. This CDR3 comprises 15 residues. This chain's CDR3 is CASSLEGQGRSPLHF. The CDR3 coding sequence is TGTGCCAGCAGCTTAGAGGGACAGGGGCGCTCACCCCTCCACTTT.

The gene calls are TRBV7-2 and TRBJ1-4; TRBD1 matches 12 bases. The CDR3 loop spans 14 amino acids. Per the germline V gene, CDR1 is SGHTA and CDR2 is FQGNSA. Trimming at V came to 2 bases and at J to 15 bases, leaving 7 bases not matched to a gene. CDR3 residues: CASSLRDRGQRMFF. The CDR3 DNA follows: TGTGCCAGCAGCTTAAGGGACAGGGGGCAAAGGATGTTTTTT.

The chain links TRBV7-8 to TRBJ1-5; no clear D. V was shortened by 4 bases and J by 4 bases, with 11 bases between the two germline ends. The germline CDR1 and CDR2 sequences are SGHVS and FQNEAQ. CDR3 length: 14 residues. The CDR3: CASSYLGSNQPQHF. In DNA form, the CDR3 reads TGTGCCAGCAGCTACTTGGGCTCGAATCAGCCCCAGCATTTT.

This clone has just a few counts. This chain uses TRBV30 with TRBJ2-4; 7 nucleotides align to TRBD1. This CDR3 has 15 residues. From germline, CDR1 is GTSNPN and CDR2 SVGIG (reference sequence). V lost 3 bases, J lost 0 bases, and 5 bases stayed unmatched. The CDR3 coding sequence is TGTGCCTGGAGAGGGACAGTTCTAGCCAAAAACATTCAGTACTTC. Translation: CAWRGTVLAKNIQYF.

The chain recombines TRBV7-9 with TRBJ1-4; D gene uncertain. V was trimmed by 2 bases and J by 0 bases, leaving 10 bases between them. The CDR3 covers 16 residues. The germline V gene encodes CDR1 SEHNR and CDR2 FQNEAQ (reference sequence). Written as DNA, the CDR3 is TGTGCCAGCAGCTTAAATGCAGCGGCAACTAATGAAAAACTGTTTTTT. Its translation is CASSLNAAATNEKLFF.